This T cell receptor beta chain stems from a study of cytomegalovirus exposure and HLA in healthy donors. Overall study findings and caveats: The classifier was said to identify cytomegalovirus status with high specificity and sensitivity. Many donors carried some public TCRs, although rarity characterized most TCR sequences.

Assay used: immunoSEQ multiplex PCR; TCRdb lists only in-frame clones, some missing. The sample has some 90,000 clones, about 96% seen once. Trimming removed 6 bases at V and 6 bases at J, with 15 bases between. Germline lookup yields CDR1 MNHNY and CDR2 SVGAGI (reference sequence). The CDR3 length is 14 residues. Points on this clone: What it recognizes is unknown.

The source is a man aged 18 to 30 in good health and CMV-seronegative. This rearrangement joins TRBV6-6 to TRBJ1-5, with D possibly TRBD1 on 5 matching bases. Source material: PBMCs. CDR3: CASSSTTGGQPQHF. The CDR3 DNA reads as TGTGCCAGCAGCTCCACGACGGGGGGTCAGCCCCAGCATTTT.